What follows are 7 T cell receptor beta chains derived from one specimen sequenced in a study of T-cell memory formation after mild COVID-19. TCRdb re-called the 5' RACE reads with MiXCR, one entry per CDR3 protein. The table records a few hundred thousand distinct CDR3 sequences, approximately 15% of them present only once. Material: PBMCs or a T cell subset sorted from them (not recorded which). Receptors were obtained from a man between 18 and 35 years old who had mild COVID-19 (a few samples of this study predate the infection). Cell type and time point are not known.

This clonotype was recorded many times. The chain links TRBV12-3 or TRBV12-4 to TRBJ2-3; D is ambiguous. This CDR3 is 12 amino acids long. V was trimmed by 7 bases and J by 2 bases, leaving 7 bases between them. As DNA, the CDR3 is TGTGCCAGCACAACCCTCACAGATACGCAGTATTTT. Protein sequence: CASTTLTDTQYF.

This clonotype was seen ten or more times. V usage is TRBV5-4 and J usage is TRBJ2-6, with D tentatively TRBD1 (5 bases). Germline V gene data show CDR1 as SGHNT and CDR2 as YYREEE (reference sequence). This CDR3 comprises 14 residues. Trimming stripped 4 bases from V and 10 bases from J, with 15 bases between. Here the CDR3 DNA reads TGTGCCAGCAGCCTGGAGACAGTAGGGAACGTCCTGACTTTC. The encoded protein is CASSLETVGNVLTF. The full variable domain, rest sourced from reference TRBV5-4 and TRBJ2-6, is ETGVTQSPTHLIKTRGQQVTLRCSSQSGHNTVSWYQQALGQGPQFIFQYYREEENGRGNFPPRFSGLQFPNYSSELNVNALELDDSALYLCASSLETVGNVLTFGAGSRLTVL.

This clonotype was counted a few times. The chain couples TRBV5-1 to TRBJ2-5; possible D gene TRBD1, 6 bases. Trimming took off 3 bases at V and 2 bases at J, with 14 bases between the two ends. The CDR3 totals 15 residues. The V gene's germline CDR1 is SGHRS and CDR2 YFSETQ. In DNA, the CDR3 is TGCGCCAGCAGCTATCAGGACAGCGCGCAAGAGACCCAGTACTTC. As protein: CASSYQDSAQETQYF.

Remarks on this clonotype: This may come from a read error, since a much larger clone is one base off. V usage is TRBV28 and J usage is TRBJ2-3; 8 bases are a match to TRBD2. V shed 6 bases and J 4 bases; nucleotides not matched to a gene: 0. This CDR3 has 12 amino acids. The germline CDR1 and CDR2 sequences are MDHEN and SYDVKM. CDR3 loop: CASRTSADTQYF. The DNA for the CDR3 is TGTGCCAGCAGGACTAGCGCAGATACGCAGTATTTT.

This clonotype occurred many times. This chain connects TRBV3-1 to TRBJ2-7; D might be TRBD2 (7 bases). Germline V gene sequence: CDR1 LGHDT, CDR2 YNNKEL (reference sequence). CDR3 length: 16 amino acids. Trimming took 4 bases from V and 7 from J, leaving 23 bases between them. CDR3 nucleotide sequence: TGTGCCAGCAGCCGCTCGAGAGGGGGGGCGCAGAGAGAGCAGTACTTC. This codes for CASSRSRGGAQREQYF.

This clonotype has just a few counts. The gene calls are TRBV7-3 and TRBJ2-4, with D perhaps matching TRBD2 (6 bases). Germline assignment: CDR1 SGHTA and CDR2 FQGTGA. V lost 8 bases and J lost 5, with 13 bases in between. The CDR3 consists of 13 residues. This CDR3 reads CASSAPGENIQYF. The CDR3 coding sequence is TGTGCCAGCTCGGCCCCGGGGGAAAACATTCAGTACTTC. Variable domain in full (rest from reference TRBV7-3 and TRBJ2-4): GAGVSQTPSNKVTEKGKYVELRCDPISGHTALYWYRQSLGQGPEFLIYFQGTGAADDSGLPNDRFFAVRPEGSVSTLKIQRTERGDSAVYLCASSAPGENIQYFGAGTRLSVL.

V and J are TRBV11-2 and TRBJ2-3; 9 nucleotides line up with TRBD2. The V segment lost 5 bases and the J segment 4 bases; nucleotides outside the gene matches: 4. The CDR3 is 14 amino acids. Looked up from germline, CDR1 is SGHAT and CDR2 is FQNNGV. CDR3 coding DNA: TGTGCCAGCAGCGGGCGGGGGGGCCCAGATACGCAGTATTTT. Residues: CASSGRGGPDTQYF.